The rows below give T cell receptor beta chains drawn from one sample of a study of blood T cell repertoires in COVID-19. Assay used: immunoSEQ multiplex PCR; TCRdb lists only in-frame clones, some missing. The sample records tens of thousands of clones, roughly 87% being singletons. What was sequenced was peripheral blood. These receptors came from a man between 60 and 75 years old with acute or convalescent COVID-19. Both conserved end residues are part of each CDR3. The D gene is left open where the match is weak. The size of a clone is reported for some rows only, either as once, few or many, or as a class for expanded clones.

J gene,clone size,V gene,D gene,CDR3 DNA,CDR3 protein
TRBJ2-7,-,TRBV11-2,-,TGTGCCAGCAGCTTAACTGGGGCTGGAGAGCAGTACTTC,CASSLTGAGEQYF
TRBJ1-3,-,TRBV2,-,TGTGCCAGCAGATATGCCCTACTATCTGGAAACACCATATATTTT,CASRYALLSGNTIYF
TRBJ1-1,-,TRBV27,TRBD1,TGTGCCAGCAGAATCTACAGGGGGGACACTGAAGCTTTCTTT,CASRIYRGDTEAFF
TRBJ1-2,-,TRBV2,TRBD1,TGTGCCAGCAAACTTGACAGGGGACATGGCTACACCTTC,CASKLDRGHGYTF
TRBJ2-2,-,TRBV18,-,TGTGCCAGCTCACCACTCCTGATAGGGGCCACGAACACCGGGGAGCTGTTTTTT,CASSPLLIGATNTGELFF
TRBJ1-3,few,TRBV2,-,TGTGCCAGCAGACAGGACAGCGGAAACACCATATATTTT,CASRQDSGNTIYF
TRBJ2-2,-,TRBV5-4,-,TGTGCCAGCAGCGCCGACAGGCTACGAACCGGGGAGCTGTTTTTT,CASSADRLRTGELFF
TRBJ1-5,-,TRBV24-1,-,TGTGCCACCAGGGCAGACTATAATCAGCCCCAGCATTTT,CATRADYNQPQHF
TRBJ1-2,-,TRBV11-2,-,TGTGCCAGCAGCCCGATCTTTCCCAACAGCTATGGCTACACCTTC,CASSPIFPNSYGYTF
TRBJ2-2,-,TRBV28,-,TGTGCCAGCAGTTGGAGCCTAAGCACCGGAATCGGGGAGCTGTTTTTT,CASSWSLSTGIGELFF
TRBJ1-3,-,TRBV3-1/TRBV3-2,TRBD1,TGTGCCAGCAGCCGGGCAGGGGGTCCTGGAAACACCATATATTTT,CASSRAGGPGNTIYF
TRBJ1-2,-,TRBV7-9,TRBD1,TGTGCCAGCAGCTTCGGGACAGGCGGGCCCTATGGCTACACCTTC,CASSFGTGGPYGYTF
TRBJ1-1,-,TRBV28,-,TGTGCCAGCAGAACAAACACTGAAGCTTTCTTT,CASRTNTEAFF
TRBJ2-3,-,TRBV10-1,-,TGCGCCAGCGGGCAGGCAGATACGCAGTATTTT,CASGQADTQYF
TRBJ1-5,-,TRBV2,-,TGTGCCAGCAGTGGGCAGGGCAACAATCAGCCCCAGCATTTT,CASSGQGNNQPQHF
TRBJ2-1,-,TRBV4-1,-,TGCGCCAGCAGCCAAGATCGCGTGTACAATGAGCAGTTCTTC,CASSQDRVYNEQFF
TRBJ2-1,once,TRBV7-3,TRBD1,TGTGCCAGCAGACCCACAGGGGACGGGGAGCAGTTCTTC,CASRPTGDGEQFF
TRBJ2-2,-,TRBV10-3,TRBD2,TGTGCCATCAGTGTGAGACTAGCGGCGAACACCGGGGAGCTGTTTTTT,CAISVRLAANTGELFF
TRBJ2-3,once,TRBV5-1,TRBD2,TGCGCCAGCAGCTGGCGGGGGGGCGACACAGATACGCAGTATTTT,CASSWRGGDTDTQYF
TRBJ2-3,once,TRBV14,TRBD1,TGTGCCAGCAGCCAAGATCTTTGGGGACAGATCACAGATACGCAGTATTTT,CASSQDLWGQITDTQYF
TRBJ1-2,-,TRBV25-1,TRBD1,TGTGCCAGCAGGGGACAGGGAGGGTATGGCTACACCTTC,CASRGQGGYGYTF
TRBJ1-1,-,TRBV14,-,TGTGCCAGCAGCCAATTCCCCACCGGCGGGGCTTTCTTT,CASSQFPTGGAFF
TRBJ1-3,-,TRBV6-5,-,TGTGCCAGCAGTTACCAACGGGGTTCTGGAAACACCATATATTTT,CASSYQRGSGNTIYF
TRBJ1-3,few,TRBV6-5,TRBD1,TGTGCCAGCTCTGAGGGGGCGAACTCTGGAAACACCATATATTTT,CASSEGANSGNTIYF
TRBJ2-3,-,TRBV6-5,-,TGTGCCATCTCAGGGGCAGATACGCAGTATTTT,CAISGADTQYF
TRBJ1-1,-,TRBV2,-,TGTGCCAGCAGCCTGAAGGGAGGGAACACTGAAGCTTTCTTT,CASSLKGGNTEAFF